This is a list of T cell receptor beta chains from one sample in a study of blood T cell repertoires in COVID-19. Produced via immunoSEQ multiplex PCR; TCRdb's table is partial and in-frame only. The profile covers about 190,000 clones, with about 85% appearing a single time and less than 1.5% taken by the ten largest. Material: peripheral blood. The receptors were sampled from a man aged 30 to 45 with acute or convalescent COVID-19. CDR3s include the opening cysteine and the closing phenylalanine or tryptophan. The order of the fields is CDR3 protein, CDR3 DNA, D gene, V gene, J gene, clone size. A D gene is named only where the DNA matches it firmly. The listing skips clone size in some rows; elsewhere it reads once, few, many or a size class.

CDR3 protein: CASRSGTGDPGNTIYF; CDR3 DNA: TGTGCCAGTAGAAGCGGGACAGGGGATCCCGGAAACACCATATATTTT; D gene: TRBD1; V gene: TRBV19; J gene: TRBJ1-3; clone size: NA
CDR3 protein: CASSLVGGTNEKLFF; CDR3 DNA: TGTGCCAGCAGCTTGGTGGGGGGGACTAATGAAAAACTGTTTTTT; D gene: NA; V gene: TRBV5-6; J gene: TRBJ1-4; clone size: NA
CDR3 protein: CASSVRKDRGETQYF; CDR3 DNA: TGTGCCAGCAGCGTCCGAAAAGACAGGGGGGAGACCCAGTACTTC; D gene: TRBD1; V gene: TRBV9; J gene: TRBJ2-5; clone size: NA
CDR3 protein: CASRFFGTVRVEQYF; CDR3 DNA: TGTGCCAGCAGGTTTTTTGGGACAGTACGGGTCGAGCAGTACTTC; D gene: TRBD1; V gene: TRBV2; J gene: TRBJ2-7; clone size: NA
CDR3 protein: CASSAGLAKNIQYF; CDR3 DNA: TGTGCCAGCAGCGCAGGGCTAGCCAAAAACATTCAGTACTTC; D gene: NA; V gene: TRBV21-1; J gene: TRBJ2-4; clone size: NA
CDR3 protein: CASSLLTGSNQPQHF; CDR3 DNA: TGTGCCAGCAGCTTATTAACAGGTTCAAATCAGCCCCAGCATTTT; D gene: NA; V gene: TRBV5-5; J gene: TRBJ1-5; clone size: NA
CDR3 protein: CASRPVPGAPYEQYF; CDR3 DNA: TGTGCCAGCAGACCGGTTCCGGGAGCCCCCTACGAGCAGTACTTC; D gene: NA; V gene: TRBV11-2; J gene: TRBJ2-7; clone size: NA
CDR3 protein: CASSAEQGARAGELFF; CDR3 DNA: TGTGCCAGCAGCGCAGAACAGGGGGCGAGGGCCGGGGAGCTGTTTTTT; D gene: TRBD1; V gene: TRBV9; J gene: TRBJ2-2; clone size: NA
CDR3 protein: CASSQPLLNTDTQYF; CDR3 DNA: TGTGCCAGCAGCCAACCACTCTTGAATACAGATACGCAGTATTTT; D gene: NA; V gene: TRBV7-9; J gene: TRBJ2-3; clone size: NA
CDR3 protein: CASSATFYNSPLHF; CDR3 DNA: TGTGCCAGCAGTGCTACGTTCTATAATTCACCCCTCCACTTT; D gene: NA; V gene: TRBV2; J gene: TRBJ1-6; clone size: once
CDR3 protein: CASRTSGSTDTQYF; CDR3 DNA: TGTGCCAGCAGGACTAGCGGGAGTACAGATACGCAGTATTTT; D gene: TRBD2; V gene: TRBV19; J gene: TRBJ2-3; clone size: NA
CDR3 protein: CASSPGQANSGNTIYF; CDR3 DNA: TGTGCCAGCTCACCGGGACAGGCGAACTCTGGAAACACCATATATTTT; D gene: TRBD1; V gene: TRBV18; J gene: TRBJ1-3; clone size: once
CDR3 protein: CASSPIAGMGLEAFF; CDR3 DNA: TGTGCCAGCAGCCCTATCGCGGGGATGGGTTTAGAAGCTTTCTTT; D gene: NA; V gene: TRBV28; J gene: TRBJ1-1; clone size: NA
CDR3 protein: CASSSQGDHSPLHF; CDR3 DNA: TGTGCCAGTAGTAGTCAGGGGGATCATTCACCCCTCCACTTT; D gene: TRBD1; V gene: TRBV19; J gene: TRBJ1-6; clone size: NA
CDR3 protein: CASSLRTSGYQETQYF; CDR3 DNA: TGTGCCAGCAGCTTACGGACTAGCGGGTACCAAGAGACCCAGTACTTC; D gene: TRBD2; V gene: TRBV7-8; J gene: TRBJ2-5; clone size: NA
CDR3 protein: CASWATNTGELFF; CDR3 DNA: TGTGCCAGCTGGGCCACGAACACCGGGGAGCTGTTTTTT; D gene: NA; V gene: TRBV28; J gene: TRBJ2-2; clone size: NA